This T cell receptor (beta chain) originates from a study of early T cells in non-severe SARS-CoV-2 infection (dated by TCRdb to about 2021). Background for the entire study: Because TCR sequencing was done on bulk RNA from unsorted whole blood, the alpha and beta chains could not be paired.

The CDR3 measures 15 amino acids from cysteine to phenylalanine. Only the CDR3 region is kept as DNA, spanning 45 bases read in frame from base 1. Clipping removes 1 base from V and 1 base from J, with 2 as the unmatched junction base count. Reading the germline V gene gives CDR1 KGHSH and CDR2 LQKENI. This clonotype occurred a few times. Its antigen is unknown. Base quality data are lacking; no much larger clone is found one base away. The study was a case-control design nested within a healthcare worker cohort in London, UK, with weekly nasopharyngeal swab PCR tests and blood sampling. Healthcare workers were recruited between 23 and 31 March 2020, during the week of the UK lockdown, and were followed weekly for up to roughly 15 weeks. To prepare the library, 5' RACE was applied. Sequenced using a NextSeq 500. The TCR library protocol attached unique molecular identifiers to individual cDNA molecules to correct for sequencing error and PCR bias. Both TCR alpha and beta chains were sequenced, and tight co-correlation was observed between alpha and beta sequence abundances in each sample. From the authors' description of their analysis: Decombinator V4 was used to perform V gene, J gene and CDR3 annotation of TCR sequences. TCRs were defined as expanded if a significant change between any two time points was detected under a Poisson model with p below 0.0001. TCR abundances were normalised to the total number of TCRs sequenced per sample and were expressed as counts per million. MAIT TCRs were defined by TRAV1-2 paired with TRAJ12, TRAJ20 or TRAJ33, and iNKT TCRs by TRAV10 paired with TRAJ18. VDJdb, accessed on 1 November 2021, was searched for TCRs annotated for CMV, EBV and SARS-CoV-2, and TCRs annotated for more than one antigen were excluded. Using fastp trimming at Q25 and MiXCR clonotype assembly, TCRdb reanalyzed the public sequencing data and kept in-frame beta chains. Each entry merges the rows of one CDR3 protein and shows their most common DNA and genes. TCRdb's processing, not the authors', yielded these V and J calls. The sample table lists 75,000 to 100,000 distinct CDR3 sequences, 13% to 15% of them with a count of one. Clones ranked in the top ten supply over 6.5% of the sample.

Results and caveats for the whole study, not just this receptor: VDJdb matching was skewed toward anti-spike CD8 responses, so virus-specific expansions were likely underestimated and private and CD4 specificities were missed.

The TCR was taken from an adult who was a healthcare worker with PCR-confirmed SARS-CoV-2 infection or an uninfected control (not recorded which). The V and J genes are TRBV18 and TRBJ2-7, and 9 junction bases match TRBD2. Sequenced input: whole blood. The bases are TGTGCCAGCTCACCACAGACTAGCGGATCCTACGAGCAGTACTTC. This is translated as CASSPQTSGSYEQYF.